These T cell receptor beta chains were read from a single sample in a study of blood T cell repertoires in COVID-19. Clones were sequenced by immunoSEQ multiplex PCR, and TCRdb holds only the in-frame ones, with some missing. The repertoire includes around 190,000 clones, 70% to 90% of them detected once, and around 9% sits in the top ten. Sequencing was carried out using PBMCs or T cells enriched from blood (not recorded which). All receptors derive from a man aged 40-55 years who had recovered from COVID-19. CDR3s leave out the opening cysteine and the closing phenylalanine or tryptophan. Each record gives: V gene, J gene, CDR3 protein.

TRBV5-1,TRBJ1-2,ASSKGQAEDGYT
TRBV30,TRBJ1-2,AWNGQGTRGRGYT
TRBV3-1/TRBV3-2,TRBJ2-1,ASSQILAGASYNEQF
TRBV15,TRBJ2-1,ATSRGADNEQF
TRBV11-2,TRBJ2-5,ASSLGGSVGTQY
TRBV30,TRBJ1-5,AWSRGQGNIGNQPQH
TRBV2,TRBJ2-7,ASSPRDRAYEQY
TRBV5-6,TRBJ2-3,ASSFPSGSGPVDTQY
TRBV3-1/TRBV3-2,TRBJ2-2,ASSQDVLRGETGELF
TRBV24-1,TRBJ2-3,ATSDPATGVDTQY
TRBV5-4,TRBJ1-2,ASSHPGQGAGYGYT
TRBV19,TRBJ1-2,ASSRGQEYGYT
TRBV18,TRBJ1-2,ASSPGETYGYT
TRBV3-1/TRBV3-2,TRBJ1-6,ASSQEMLKGGNSPLH
TRBV27,TRBJ2-1,ASSKRPTGWEF
TRBV5-1,TRBJ1-1,ASSQINMGFRGSEAF
TRBV30,TRBJ1-2,ALILWTGGSNGYT
TRBV3-1/TRBV3-2,TRBJ1-2,ASSRTGYSTFYGYT
TRBV6-5,TRBJ2-4,ASSYLGQHT
TRBV5-1,TRBJ1-1,ASSLGGAYTEAF
TRBV15,TRBJ2-6,ATSREHEVSGANVLT
TRBV7-2,TRBJ2-1,ASSLASGRAYNEQF
TRBV5-4,TRBJ2-1,ASSTPGQGVIDEQF
TRBV2,TRBJ1-6,ASSGGRGSPLH
TRBV27,TRBJ2-7,ASSLSTSYSYEQY
TRBV28,TRBJ2-3,ASSPTSIPDTQY
TRBV7-2,TRBJ2-1,ASSTWGGGRSYNEQF
TRBV7-9,TRBJ2-1,ASSLSTRYNEQF
TRBV9,TRBJ2-1,ASSVNRGNEQF
TRBV21-1,TRBJ2-7,ASSKGTRVSYEQY
TRBV6-5,TRBJ1-6,ASSYRQSSYNSPLH
TRBV4-1,TRBJ2-1,ASSRGQYNEQF
TRBV29-1,TRBJ2-6,SVHSGLASGANVLT
TRBV30,TRBJ1-2,AWGAQGLTGYT
TRBV7-9,TRBJ2-3,ASSFWTSGSDTQY